What follows is one T cell receptor (beta chain) and its context. Specified time point: newly diagnosed GD, antithyroid drugs for less than 3 months. The authors made the TCR library using RNA they extracted from PBMCs. Arm-PCR of CDR3 regions and iRepertoire HTBI primers were the basis on which TCR beta libraries were built. Methods used by the authors: Taken together, the samples had fewer than 70 TRBV and roughly 14 TRBJ segments identified. TCRdb ran MiXCR on the multiplex PCR reads and lists one entry per CDR3 protein. The V and J calls, along with clone size, are taken from TCRdb and not from the paper's own processing. The sample has 350,000 to 400,000 distinct CDR3 sequences, around 15% seen once. These data originate in a study of regulatory T cells in long-lasting Graves disease. The same data also went into a second study, on T cells in Graves' hyperthyroidism and ophthalmopathy. That paper states: Among the patients, aged 18 to 65, hyperthyroidism was newly diagnosed and had lasted under 2 months. A median around 6.4 months before onset, the model predicted ophthalmopathy.

The sample here was peripheral blood mononuclear cells (PBMCs), taken at new diagnosis, from a patient treated with antithyroid drugs. The sequence was obtained from a woman aged 18-35 years with Graves disease.

The chain's CDR3 is CASSSRRKLTGFSYNEQFF. For the CDR3, the DNA is TGCGCCAGCAGCTCGCGAAGAAAACTGACAGGATTCTCCTACAATGAGCAGTTCTTC. The J gene is TRBJ2-1, the V gene TRBV4-1, with D perhaps TRBD1 (6 bases). V lost 5 bases and J 0 bases, leaving 23 bases between the germline ends. The CDR3 sequence is 19 residues long. CDR1 and CDR2 from the germline V gene are MGHRA and YSYEKL.